The next 18 T cell receptor beta chains were all read from a single sample in a study of cytomegalovirus exposure and HLA in healthy donors. The PCR employed 60 Vbeta primers together with 13 Jbeta primers. The protocol was immunoSEQ multiplex PCR, while the TCRdb copy is restricted to in-frame clones and leaves out a portion. The sample lists approximately 150,000 clones, around 81% seen once, with about 1% in the top ten. Sequencing was done on a sample of PBMCs. The receptors were sampled from a woman between 40 and 55 years old in good health and CMV-seronegative.

A single count supports this clone. The chain links TRBV5-1 to TRBJ2-7, with 8 bases lining up with TRBD2. This CDR3 contains 14 residues. CDR1 is SGHRS, CDR2 YFSETQ, per germline. The trim removed 2 bases at V and 7 bases at J, leaving 8 bases unmatched. CDR3 in DNA: TGCGCCAGCAGCTTTGCGGGAGGATCGGGGGAGCAGTACTTC. It codes for CASSFAGGSGEQYF. Full variable domain (outside the CDR3, taken from reference TRBV5-1 and TRBJ2-7): KAGVTQTPRYLIKTRGQQVTLSCSPISGHRSVSWYQQTPGQGLQFLFEYFSETQRNKGNFPGRFSGRQFSNSRSEMNVSTLELGDSALYLCASSFAGGSGEQYFGPGTRLTVT.

This clone appeared a few times. The J gene is TRBJ2-7, the V gene TRBV27; 7 bases align to TRBD1. There are 15 residues in the CDR3. Germline trimming cut 6 bases from V and 2 bases from J; bases unmatched to any gene: 10. Germline values: CDR1 MNHEY, CDR2 SMNVEV (reference sequence). As DNA, the CDR3 is TGTGCCAGCAGAAAGTCCGGGACAGACCCCTACGAGCAGTACTTC. It encodes CASRKSGTDPYEQYF.

This chain connects TRBV11-2 to TRBJ2-1, with D possibly matching TRBD2 (5 bases). Trimming shortened V by 5 bases and J by 2 bases, and 7 bases separated the two germline ends. The CDR3 covers 13 residues. From germline, CDR1 is SGHAT and CDR2 FQNNGV. The CDR3 spells CASSLGTYNEQFF. The CDR3 DNA follows: TGTGCCAGCAGCCTCGGGACCTACAATGAGCAGTTCTTC. The whole variable domain, filled in from reference TRBV11-2 and TRBJ2-1, reads EAGVAQSPRYKIIEKRQSVAFWCNPISGHATLYWYQQILGQGPKLLIQFQNNGVVDDSQLPKDRFSAERLKGVDSTLKIQPAKLEDSAVYLCASSLGTYNEQFFGPGTRLTVL.

V usage is TRBV5-4 and J usage is TRBJ1-1; TRBD1 agrees at 9 bases. Germline values: CDR1 SGHNT, CDR2 YYREEE (reference sequence). CDR3 length: 13 residues. V trimming: 1 base; J trimming: 11 bases; junction bases outside the gene matches: 6. The CDR3 nucleotides are TGTGCCAGCAGCTTGCAGGGACAGGGACGGGCTTTCTTT. Translation: CASSLQGQGRAFF.

V is TRBV30 and J is TRBJ1-6; tentatively, D is TRBD1 (5 bases). From germline, CDR1 is GTSNPN and CDR2 SVGIG (reference sequence). This CDR3 has 21 amino acids. Trimming removed 0 bases from V and 7 bases from J, with 31 bases in between. CDR3 sequence: CAWSVENRSSTSAKGNSPLHF. As DNA, the CDR3 is TGTGCCTGGAGTGTAGAGAACAGGTCTTCGACTTCTGCCAAGGGCAATTCACCCCTCCACTTT.

The chain carries TRBV19 and TRBJ2-2; 10 nucleotides agree with TRBD2. CDR3 size: 15 residues. CDR1 is LNHDA and CDR2 is SQIVND in the germline V gene (reference sequence). J lost 6 bases, V lost 8 bases, and 9 bases had no gene match. This CDR3 is CASGSGRAVPGELFF. The DNA of the CDR3 is TGTGCCAGTGGAAGCGGGAGGGCCGTACCCGGGGAGCTGTTTTTT.

This chain uses TRBV5-1 with TRBJ2-1; TRBD1 is a possible D gene (5 bases). The germline V gene encodes CDR1 SGHRS and CDR2 YFSETQ. V dropped 4 bases and J dropped 7 bases, with 15 bases sitting between them. This CDR3 comprises 14 residues. CDR3 residues: CASSPDESGNEQFF. For the CDR3, the DNA is TGCGCCAGCAGCCCGGACGAATCAGGGAATGAGCAGTTCTTC.

J is TRBJ2-6 and V is TRBV5-1; 9 bases agree with TRBD2. The V segment lost 0 bases and the J segment 0 bases; nucleotides outside the gene matches: 1. The CDR3 has 17 amino acids. Germline assignment: CDR1 SGHRS and CDR2 YFSETQ. The CDR3 here is CASSLGLAVSGANVLTF. DNA of the CDR3: TGCGCCAGCAGCTTGGGACTAGCGGTCTCTGGGGCCAACGTCCTGACTTTC.

V gene TRBV18 combines with J gene TRBJ1-2, with 9 bases aligning to TRBD1. The CDR3 totals 14 residues. Trimming removed 0 bases from V and 7 bases from J; junction bases left unmatched: 3. CDR1 and CDR2 from the germline V gene are KGHSH and LQKENI. CDR3 sequence (DNA): TGTGCCAGCTCACCACCGGACAGGGGCGGTGGCTACACCTTC. Translating it yields CASSPPDRGGGYTF.

This clone was counted between two and nine times. The genes are TRBV14 and TRBJ2-1; 7 bases line up with TRBD2. This CDR3 is 14 amino acids long. CDR1 is SGHDN, CDR2 FVKESK, per germline. V was pared by 4 bases and J by 10 bases, with 10 bases of the junction left unmatched. The CDR3 region has the DNA TGTGCCAGCAGCCGCGGGGCTAGCGGCTGGGAGCAGTTCTTC. Translating it yields CASSRGASGWEQFF.

This clone was observed a few times. V usage is TRBV7-6 and J usage is TRBJ2-7; 13 bases are a match to TRBD2. V shed 4 bases and J 7 bases; nucleotides not matched to a gene: 10. The CDR3 covers 16 residues. Germline V gene lookup returns CDR1 SGHVS and CDR2 FNYEAQ. The CDR3 DNA follows: TGTGCCAGCAGCTCGCAGTCACTAGCGGGAGGGGGGGAGCAGTACTTC. This encodes CASSSQSLAGGGEQYF.

The J gene is TRBJ1-3, the V gene TRBV7-6; D not certain. The V and J ends lost 2 bases and 1 base respectively, with 9 bases between them. CDR3 length: 15 amino acids. Germline CDR1 SGHVS, CDR2 FNYEAQ. The CDR3 loop is CASSLLSASGNTIYF. The CDR3 region has the DNA TGTGCCAGCAGCTTATTGAGCGCGTCTGGAAACACCATATATTTT.

This chain links TRBV9 with TRBJ2-7; 10 bases map to TRBD2. Germline loops: CDR1 SGDLS, CDR2 YYNGEE. J gave up 4 bases and V 5 bases, and 6 bases lay outside the gene matches. This CDR3 contains 14 residues. CDR3 in amino acids: CASREREGPYEQYF. CDR3 DNA sequence: TGTGCCAGCAGGGAGCGGGAGGGCCCGTACGAGCAGTACTTC.

The rearrangement uses TRBV18 and TRBJ2-1, with 8 bases matching TRBD2. Germline assignment: CDR1 KGHSH and CDR2 LQKENI. This CDR3 has 15 residues. J was trimmed by 6 bases and V by 3 bases; bases with no gene match: 7. The CDR3 nucleotides are TGTGCCAGCTCACCTGAGCGGGGGCGAACCAATGAGCAGTTCTTC. Amino acid sequence: CASSPERGRTNEQFF.

The CDR3 coding sequence is TGTGCCAGCAGCAATCTACCCTGGACAGGCTCCTCCTACGAGCAGTACTTC. Amino acids: CASSNLPWTGSSYEQYF. The chain recombines TRBV5-6 with TRBJ2-7; 7 bases are shared with TRBD1. V was pared by 4 bases and J by 0 bases, with 13 bases of the junction left unmatched. Germline V lookup: CDR1 SGHDT, CDR2 YYEEEE. The CDR3 is made up of 17 amino acids.

The chain recombines TRBV7-6 with TRBJ2-2, with 10 bases that match TRBD2. Germline-derived CDR1 and CDR2 are SGHVS and FNYEAQ. V lost 1 base to trimming and J lost 5 bases; unmatched junction nucleotides: 4. CDR3 size: 16 residues. The CDR3 coding sequence is TGTGCCAGCAGCTTAGAGATAGCGGGAGGAACCGGGGAGCTGTTTTTT. Translating gives CASSLEIAGGTGELFF.

The V and J genes are TRBV28 and TRBJ1-5; a weak D match, TRBD1 (5 bases). V lost 7 bases, J lost 0 bases, and 7 bases lay in between. This CDR3 comprises 13 residues. CDR1 is MDHEN, CDR2 SYDVKM, per germline. CDR3 coding DNA: TGTGCCAGCACCCAGGGTAGCAATCAGCCCCAGCATTTT. Amino acid sequence: CASTQGSNQPQHF.

The chain recombines TRBV2 with TRBJ1-1; 7 nucleotides match TRBD1. This CDR3 has 13 amino acids. Germline CDR1 SNHLY, CDR2 FYNNEI. Trimming removed 5 bases from V and 3 bases from J; junction bases left unmatched: 3. CDR3 in DNA: TGTGCCAGCAGTTCTACAGGGGACACTGAAGCTTTCTTT. It translates to CASSSTGDTEAFF.